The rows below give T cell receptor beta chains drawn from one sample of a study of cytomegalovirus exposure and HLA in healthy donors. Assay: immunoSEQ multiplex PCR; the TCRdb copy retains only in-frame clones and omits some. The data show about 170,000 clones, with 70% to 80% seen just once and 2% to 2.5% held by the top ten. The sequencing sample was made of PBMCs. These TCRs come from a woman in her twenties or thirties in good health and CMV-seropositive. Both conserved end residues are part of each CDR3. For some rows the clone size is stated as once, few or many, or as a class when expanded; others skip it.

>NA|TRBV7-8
CASSLAGRQGTEAFF
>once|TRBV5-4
CASSRSIAGGTEAFF
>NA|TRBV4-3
CASGGANTGELFF
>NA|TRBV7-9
CASSLVLRGRKETQYF
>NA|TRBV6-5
CASSRGYSNQPQHF
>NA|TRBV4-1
CASGEEGSYNEQFF
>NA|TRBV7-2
CASSSRAASGDEQYF
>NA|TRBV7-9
CASSLWGVAGIWNSPLHF
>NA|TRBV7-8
CASTPSAGGNQPQHF
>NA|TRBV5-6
CASSHGRANTEAFF
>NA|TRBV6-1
CASSSTGAKATQYF
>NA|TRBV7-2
CASSFRDRRSTDTQYF
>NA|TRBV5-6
CASSYRGGYSYNEQFF
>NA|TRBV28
CASSPLQGDYGYTF
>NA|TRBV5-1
CASSFRQGAREGYEQYF
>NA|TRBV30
CAWSVGGSSNYGYTF
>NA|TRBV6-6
CASSRQSGSYEQYF
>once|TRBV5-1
CASSGGLGETQYF
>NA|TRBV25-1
CASSQAGAYEQYF
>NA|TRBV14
CASSGQGRDEQFF
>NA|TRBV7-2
CASSFTSGRNRGYEQYF
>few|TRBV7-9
CASSPRGTEQYF
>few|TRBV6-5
CASRSTGGYEKLFF
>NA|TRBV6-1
CASRPTGVNTEAFF
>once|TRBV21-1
CASSKVSRDRGNYGYTF
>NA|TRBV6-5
CASSYNRGRAGELFF
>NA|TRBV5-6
CASSLAGSSYEQYF
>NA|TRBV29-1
CSVEWDRTPYEQYF
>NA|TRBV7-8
CASSLGQGMNTEAFF
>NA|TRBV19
CASSIAPDRGGNQPQHF
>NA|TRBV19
CASSPGPRGQPQHF
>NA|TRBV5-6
CASSSQGAGYSNQPQHF
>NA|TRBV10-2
CASSVLTGSNYGYTF
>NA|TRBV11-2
CASSFPTTNTEAFF
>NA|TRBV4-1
CASSQADRIIYEQYF
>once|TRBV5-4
CASSLAIGQWGNEQFF
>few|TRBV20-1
CSAMRSGEAFF
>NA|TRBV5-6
CAKKRGLAGGNEQFF
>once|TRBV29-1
CSVRALGGNQPQHF
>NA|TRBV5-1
CASSRVGEWIAFF
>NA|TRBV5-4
CASSLEGGADTQYF
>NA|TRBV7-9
CASSFSGGSYEQYF
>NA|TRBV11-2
CASSRTGQGRYNEQFF
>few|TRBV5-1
CASSPLGQKNTEAFF
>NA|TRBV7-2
CASSPGTGGFYEQYF
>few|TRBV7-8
CASSLVGGGGDEQFF